This record looks at one TCR beta chain sequence and its context. This record comes from a study of blood T cell repertoires in COVID-19. Libraries were prepared by immunoSEQ multiplex PCR; TCRdb keeps only in-frame clonotypes and omits some of them. The table has about 94,000 clones, roughly 84% seen once; the top ten hold approximately 6.7%. This CDR3 contains 12 residues. V was pared by 4 bases and J by 10 bases, with 13 bases between. Germline V CDR1 and CDR2: MDHEN, SYDVKM. The chain is built from TRBV28 and TRBJ1-2; no definite D call. This sequence was found in a man aged 55 to 69 with acute or convalescent COVID-19. The specimen was peripheral blood. CDR3 DNA sequence: TGTGCCAGCAGTTCCCCCCCCGGGGACTACACCTTC. This codes for CASSSPPGDYTF.